The rows below give T cell receptor beta chains drawn from one sample of a study of cytomegalovirus exposure and HLA in healthy donors. TCRdb's table, derived via immunoSEQ multiplex PCR, lists solely in-frame clones and lacks some. The table shows around 150,000 clones, with 60% to 75% occurring only once. Input material: PBMCs. The receptor source for this set is a woman aged 45-65 years in good health and CMV-seropositive. CDR3s include the opening cysteine and the closing phenylalanine or tryptophan. D genes are given only for firm matches. Size tells how often a clone was seen (once, few, many) or the class of an expanded clone, and some rows leave it out.

>NA|TRBJ2-1|NA|TRBV7-9
CASSSPLLREQFF
TGTGCCAGCAGCTCCCCGTTACTACGAGAGCAGTTCTTC
>NA|TRBJ1-3|NA|TRBV28
CASTPPGSGNTIYF
TGTGCCAGCACACCGCCAGGGTCTGGAAACACCATATATTTT
>NA|TRBJ1-1|NA|TRBV7-6
CASSPNSFRNEAFF
TGTGCCAGCAGCCCAAACAGTTTCCGAAATGAAGCTTTCTTT
>TRBD1|TRBJ1-2|NA|TRBV25-1
CASQLTGEGGYTF
TGTGCCAGCCAGTTGACAGGGGAAGGTGGCTACACCTTC
>TRBD2|TRBJ2-5|NA|TRBV5-4
CASSLLASGGYRETQYF
TGTGCCAGCAGCTTGTTGGCTAGCGGGGGGTACCGAGAGACCCAGTACTTC
>NA|TRBJ1-3|NA|TRBV6-6
CASSSLSLSGNTIYF
TGTGCCAGCAGTTCCCTAAGTCTCTCTGGAAACACCATATATTTT
>NA|TRBJ1-4|NA|TRBV25-1
CASSESRTGSGEKLFF
TGTGCCAGCAGTGAATCCCGCACAGGGAGCGGTGAAAAACTGTTTTTT
>NA|TRBJ1-1|NA|TRBV19
CASSIGSGQVLHTEAFF
TGTGCCAGTAGTATTGGCTCAGGGCAAGTTTTGCACACTGAAGCTTTCTTT
>TRBD1|TRBJ1-1|NA|TRBV4-1
CASSQDGDRGLGEAFF
TGCGCCAGCAGCCAAGATGGGGACAGGGGACTGGGTGAAGCTTTCTTT
>TRBD1|TRBJ1-2|NA|TRBV5-6
CASSLDRGSLNYGYTF
TGTGCCAGCAGCTTGGACAGGGGATCCCTTAACTATGGCTACACCTTC
>TRBD1|TRBJ1-1|NA|TRBV9
CASRRGLTEAFF
TGTGCCAGCAGGAGGGGGCTCACTGAAGCTTTCTTT
>TRBD2|TRBJ2-5|once|TRBV5-1
CASREGTSAQETQYF
TGCGCCAGTAGGGAGGGGACTAGCGCTCAAGAGACCCAGTACTTC
>NA|TRBJ1-6|NA|TRBV2
CASSALQGLPLHF
TGTGCCAGCAGTGCCTTACAGGGTTTACCCCTCCACTTT